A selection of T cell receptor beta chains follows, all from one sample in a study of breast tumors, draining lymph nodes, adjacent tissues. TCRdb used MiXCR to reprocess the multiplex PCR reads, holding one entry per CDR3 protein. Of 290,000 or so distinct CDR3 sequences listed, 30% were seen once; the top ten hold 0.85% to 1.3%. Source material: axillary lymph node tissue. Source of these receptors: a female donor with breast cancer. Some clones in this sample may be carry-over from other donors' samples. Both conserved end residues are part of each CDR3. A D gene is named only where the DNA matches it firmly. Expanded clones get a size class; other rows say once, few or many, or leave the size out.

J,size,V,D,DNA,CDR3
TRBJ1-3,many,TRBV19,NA,TGTGCCAGTAGTATGGGGGGAGCAGGAAACACCATATATTTT,CASSMGGAGNTIYF
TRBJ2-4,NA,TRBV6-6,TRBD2,TGTGCCAGCAGTTACCCGACTAGCGGGAGGGCCTCGAACATTCAGTACTTC,CASSYPTSGRASNIQYF
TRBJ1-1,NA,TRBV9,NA,TGTGCCAGCAGCGTGGAGGGGCAGGGCACTGAAGCTTTCTTT,CASSVEGQGTEAFF
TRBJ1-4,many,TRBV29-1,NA,TGCAGCGTTCGGCCAGAAGCTAATGAAAAACTGTTTTTT,CSVRPEANEKLFF
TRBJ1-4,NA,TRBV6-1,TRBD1,TGTGCCAGCAGAAGACAGGGTTTCTACCCTCCAACTAATGAAAAACTGTTTTTT,CASRRQGFYPPTNEKLFF
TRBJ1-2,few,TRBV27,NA,TGTGCCAGCGCGAGAGCGGGGTTTACCAACTATGGCTACACCTTC,CASARAGFTNYGYTF
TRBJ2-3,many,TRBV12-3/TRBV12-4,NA,TGTGCCAGCATGAGAGATACGCAGTATTTT,CASMRDTQYF
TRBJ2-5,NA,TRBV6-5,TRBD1,TGTGCCGGCAGTTACTCGGACAGGGCCAAAGAGACCCAGTACTTC,CAGSYSDRAKETQYF
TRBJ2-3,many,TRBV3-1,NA,TGTGCCAGCAGCCAGTTTGAGGCAGATACGCAGTATTTT,CASSQFEADTQYF
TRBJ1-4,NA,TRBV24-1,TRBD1,TGTGCCCCCCTCCCCGGTGTTCTACAGGGGCCCCGTAATGAAAAACTGTTTTTT,CAPLPGVLQGPRNEKLFF
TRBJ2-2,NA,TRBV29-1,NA,TGCAGCGTCCAGGGGGGGCCTGGGGACCGGGGGGCTGTTTTTTTT,CSVQGGPGDRGAVFF
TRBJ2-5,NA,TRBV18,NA,TGTGCCAGCTCCCCCGCCGGGGGTTCAGAGACCCAGTACTTC,CASSPAGGSETQYF
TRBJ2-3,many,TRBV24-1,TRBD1,TGTGCCACCAGTGAACCACGGGCCGGGACAGCAGGCACAGATACGCAGTATTTT,CATSEPRAGTAGTDTQYF
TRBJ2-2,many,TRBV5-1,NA,TGCGCCAGCAGCTTGGTGCAGGGTAGTACCGGGGAGCTGTTTTTT,CASSLVQGSTGELFF
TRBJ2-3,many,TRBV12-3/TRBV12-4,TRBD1,TGTGCCAGCAGTTCTAGACAGGGGGGCCCAGATACGCAGTATTTT,CASSSRQGGPDTQYF
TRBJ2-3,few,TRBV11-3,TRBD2,TGTGCCAGCAGAACGATCATCCCAGGGGGACTAGCGGGGATTAGCACAGATACGCAGTATTTT,CASRTIIPGGLAGISTDTQYF
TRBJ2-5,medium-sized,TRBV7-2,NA,TGTGCCAGCAGCTTACGGACAATAGAGACCCAGTACTTC,CASSLRTIETQYF
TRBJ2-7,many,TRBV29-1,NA,TGCAGCGTTGAAGGGGGCTCTAGCGTTAAAACTTCCTCCTACGAGCAGTACTTC,CSVEGGSSVKTSSYEQYF
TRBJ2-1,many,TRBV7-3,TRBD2,TGTGCCAGCAGCTCTTCCGGGACTAGCGGACACAATGAGCAGTTCTTC,CASSSSGTSGHNEQFF
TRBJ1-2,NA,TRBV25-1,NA,TGTGCCAGCAGTGCTAGAGCCGGGTCCATCTATGGCTACACCTTC,CASSARAGSIYGYTF
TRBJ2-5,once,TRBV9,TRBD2,TGTGCCAGCAGGGTCGGGATAGCGGGTCGCCAAGAGACCCAGTACTTC,CASRVGIAGRQETQYF
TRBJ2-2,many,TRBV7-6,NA,TGTGCCAGCAGCATCGAAACGGGGCCCAACCTGGGGGCCGGGGAGCTGTTTTTT,CASSIETGPNLGAGELFF
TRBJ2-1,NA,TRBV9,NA,TGTGCCAGCAGCGTAGAACTAGAGGCACCCTCCTACACTGAGCAGTTCTTC,CASSVELEAPSYTEQFF
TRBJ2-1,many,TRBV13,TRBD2,TGTGCCAGCAGTTCGGGACTAGCACAATACAATGAGCAGTTCTTC,CASSSGLAQYNEQFF
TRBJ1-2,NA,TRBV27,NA,TGTGCCAGCAGTTTACAACGGCAGGGCTATGGCTACACCTTC,CASSLQRQGYGYTF
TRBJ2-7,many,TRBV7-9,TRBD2,TGTGCCAGCAGCCCGAGAGCAGCGACAGCGGGAGGCTACGAGCAGTACTTC,CASSPRAATAGGYEQYF
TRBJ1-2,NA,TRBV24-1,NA,TGTGCCACCAGTGACCTACTAGTTGAGAACTATGGCTACACCTTC,CATSDLLVENYGYTF
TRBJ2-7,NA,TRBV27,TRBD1,TGTGCCAGCAAGAAGAGGGACAGCTTCTACGAGCAGTACTTC,CASKKRDSFYEQYF
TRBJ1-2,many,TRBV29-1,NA,TGCAGCGTTGATTGGGGGCAGGGCTATGGCTACACCTTC,CSVDWGQGYGYTF
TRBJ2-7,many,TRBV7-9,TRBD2,TGTGCCAGCAGCTCGGACCCCATACTAGCGGGAGGGCCCCGGGAGCAGTACTTC,CASSSDPILAGGPREQYF
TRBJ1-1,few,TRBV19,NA,TGTGCCAGTAGTCACCCGGGAGGGGTAAGCGGCACTGAAGCTTTCTTT,CASSHPGGVSGTEAFF
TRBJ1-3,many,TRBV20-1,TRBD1,TGCAGTGCCCCAAACCAACAGGGGGCGTCTGGAAACACCATATATTTT,CSAPNQQGASGNTIYF
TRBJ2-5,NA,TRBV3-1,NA,TGTGCCAGCAGCCTGGGCCGGACGTCCCCTCAAGAGACCCAGTACTTC,CASSLGRTSPQETQYF
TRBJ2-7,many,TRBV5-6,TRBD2,TGTGCCAGCAGCACAATCGGGAGGTCGGGCTACGAGCAGTACTTC,CASSTIGRSGYEQYF
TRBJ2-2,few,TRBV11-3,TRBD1,TGTGCCAGCAGTCAATATTTAGGGGCAACCGGGACAGGGAATCCCGGGGAGCTGTTTTTT,CASSQYLGATGTGNPGELFF
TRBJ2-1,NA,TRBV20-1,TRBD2,TGCAGTGCTAGAGATTCCACTAGCGTGACCTACAATGAGCAGTTCTTC,CSARDSTSVTYNEQFF
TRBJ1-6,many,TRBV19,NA,TGTGCCAGTAGTATCTCAACAGGGTGGAATTCACCCCTCCACTTT,CASSISTGWNSPLHF
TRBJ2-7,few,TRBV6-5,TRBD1,TGTGCCAGCAGTCGAGGGACAGTCAACTCCTACGAGCAGTACTTC,CASSRGTVNSYEQYF
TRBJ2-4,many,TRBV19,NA,TGTGCCAGTAGTTGGCAGTTTAAAAACATTCAGTACTTC,CASSWQFKNIQYF
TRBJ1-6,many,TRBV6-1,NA,TGTGCCAGCAGTGAAGCCGGACGGGGGAGCTCCTATAATTCACCCCTCCACTTT,CASSEAGRGSSYNSPLHF
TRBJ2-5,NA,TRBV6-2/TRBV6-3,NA,TGTGCCAGCAGTCACGGGGTCTCAGAGACCCAGTACTTC,CASSHGVSETQYF
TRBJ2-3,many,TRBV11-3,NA,TGTGCCAGCAGCTATAGCGGAATCACAGATACGCAGTATTTT,CASSYSGITDTQYF
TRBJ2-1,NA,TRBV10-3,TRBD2,TGTGCCATCACGGGTAGGGGAGGACTAGCGGGAGTCTACAATGAGCAGTTCTTC,CAITGRGGLAGVYNEQFF
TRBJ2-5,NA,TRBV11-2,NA,TGTGCCAGCAGCCGACTAGGGGGAGAGACCCAGTACTTC,CASSRLGGETQYF